A selection of T cell receptor beta chains follows, all from one sample in a study of blood T cell repertoires in COVID-19. Sequenced by immunoSEQ multiplex PCR; TCRdb stores in-frame clones only, minus some. Among about 90,000 clones listed, roughly 77% were seen once. Sequenced input: peripheral blood. The receptors derive from a human donor in a cohort sampled during active COVID-19. Each CDR3 is given with its conserved first and last residue. The D gene is left open where the match is weak. Rows give clone size only sometimes, using once, few, many, or a class for an expanded clone.

CASSIWSEQFF | TGTGCCAGTAGTATATGGAGTGAGCAGTTCTTC | - | TRBJ2-1 | - | TRBV19
CAWSDGAKNIQYF | TGTGCCTGGAGTGACGGAGCCAAAAACATTCAGTACTTC | - | TRBJ2-4 | - | TRBV30
CASSPGLRAKKSGDTQYF | TGTGCCAGCAGCCCGGGACTCCGAGCCAAAAAGAGTGGAGATACGCAGTATTTT | - | TRBJ2-3 | - | TRBV7-6
CASTSLSSGNTIYF | TGTGCCAGCACGAGCTTGAGCTCTGGAAACACCATATATTTT | - | TRBJ1-3 | - | TRBV2
CASSFRGEKLFF | TGTGCCAGCAGCTTCAGAGGTGAAAAACTGTTTTTT | - | TRBJ1-4 | - | TRBV13
CASSLPAEAFF | TGTGCCAGCAGCCTACCGGCTGAAGCTTTCTTT | - | TRBJ1-1 | - | TRBV7-9
CASSLYSTDTQYF | TGTGCCAGCAGCTTATATAGCACAGATACGCAGTATTTT | - | TRBJ2-3 | - | TRBV11-3
CASSTRDRADTEAFF | TGTGCCAGCAGCACCCGGGACAGGGCGGACACTGAAGCTTTCTTT | - | TRBJ1-1 | TRBD1 | TRBV9
CASSYSPPRGYSYEQYF | TGTGCCAGCAGTTACTCCCCACCTCGGGGTTACTCCTACGAGCAGTACTTC | - | TRBJ2-7 | - | TRBV6-2/TRBV6-3
CASTGEGLAGRSSYNEQFF | TGTGCCAGCACGGGGGAAGGGCTAGCGGGGAGAAGCTCCTACAATGAGCAGTTCTTC | - | TRBJ2-1 | TRBD2 | TRBV5-6
CASSPRGPSNQPQHF | TGTGCCAGCAGTCCCAGGGGGCCGAGCAATCAGCCCCAGCATTTT | once | TRBJ1-5 | TRBD1 | TRBV6-1
CASSQRDGYTF | TGTGCCAGCAGCCAACGGGATGGCTACACCTTC | - | TRBJ1-2 | - | TRBV3-1/TRBV3-2
CASYRDWNTEAFF | TGCGCCAGTTACCGGGACTGGAACACTGAAGCTTTCTTT | medium-sized | TRBJ1-1 | - | TRBV5-1
CASTAVINTEAFF | TGTGCCAGCACCGCAGTTATAAACACTGAAGCTTTCTTT | - | TRBJ1-1 | - | TRBV6-5
CASSGWTGAGELFF | TGTGCCAGCAGCGGCTGGACAGGGGCCGGGGAGCTGTTTTTT | few | TRBJ2-2 | TRBD1 | TRBV7-9
CATSRDYPGSNTGELFF | TGTGCCACCAGCAGAGATTACCCAGGCTCGAACACCGGGGAGCTGTTTTTT | - | TRBJ2-2 | - | TRBV15
CASSSSRAVETQYF | TGTGCCAGTAGTAGCAGCAGGGCAGTGGAGACCCAGTACTTC | - | TRBJ2-5 | - | TRBV19
CASSEGVETGEFF | TGTGCCAGCAGTGAAGGGGTGGAGACAGGGGAGTTCTTC | many | TRBJ2-1 | TRBD1 | TRBV2
CASSSGFSNEQFF | TGTGCCAGCAGCTCAGGGTTTAGCAATGAGCAGTTCTTC | - | TRBJ2-1 | - | TRBV7-2
CATSAGTGAFQPQHF | TGTGCCACCAGTGCCGGGACAGGGGCTTTTCAGCCCCAGCATTTT | few | TRBJ1-5 | TRBD1 | TRBV24-1
CASSTNRDSYGYTF | TGTGCCAGTAGTACAAACCGGGACAGCTATGGCTACACCTTC | - | TRBJ1-2 | TRBD1 | TRBV19
CASSFEGTRNSNQPQHF | TGTGCCAGCAGTTTTGAGGGGACACGTAATAGCAATCAGCCCCAGCATTTT | - | TRBJ1-5 | - | TRBV28
CASTTGQNTEAFF | TGTGCCAGCACTACCGGACAGAACACTGAAGCTTTCTTT | - | TRBJ1-1 | - | TRBV6-5
CASNGQGWRYEQYF | TGTGCCAGCAACGGACAGGGTTGGAGGTACGAGCAGTACTTC | - | TRBJ2-7 | TRBD1 | TRBV2
CASSPGQGAYEQYF | TGTGCCAGCAGCCCTGGTCAGGGGGCCTACGAGCAGTACTTC | - | TRBJ2-7 | TRBD1 | TRBV9
CASSFARTVAPYNEQFF | TGTGCCAGCAGCTTTGCCCGTACGGTCGCCCCATACAATGAGCAGTTCTTC | - | TRBJ2-1 | - | TRBV7-8
CAIQGAWSNQPQHF | TGTGCCATCCAGGGGGCGTGGAGCAATCAGCCCCAGCATTTT | - | TRBJ1-5 | TRBD1 | TRBV6-6
CASSPARGGRRSPLHF | TGTGCCAGTAGTCCCGCTCGGGGGGGGAGGAGATCACCCCTCCACTTT | - | TRBJ1-6 | - | TRBV19
CAISPPGQGAKGYTF | TGTGCCATCAGTCCTCCGGGACAGGGGGCGAAAGGCTACACCTTC | - | TRBJ1-2 | TRBD1 | TRBV10-3